This TCR beta chain was found in a study of OX40 agonist ivuxolimab in advanced cancers. The CDR3 extends over 16 amino acids. With V trimmed by 4 bases and J by 7 bases, 9 bases remained unmatched. The V gene's germline CDR1 is SNHLY and CDR2 FYNNEI. Using immunoSEQ multiplex PCR, the repertoire was profiled, and TCRdb retains in-frame clones only, with some absent. The sample consists of 30,000 to 40,000 clones, roughly 80% of them appearing once. The input for sequencing was CD4+ or CD8+ T cells sorted from blood, taken in a trial of the OX40 agonist ivuxolimab. The TCR originated in an adult with an advanced solid tumor such as melanoma, head and neck, liver or kidney cancer. The chain combines TRBV2 with TRBJ2-2; 10 bases are shared with TRBD2. The CDR3 DNA reads TGTGCCAGCAGTGGTGGTAGCGGGAGGCCTTTCGGGGAGCTGTTTTTT. Its protein is CASSGGSGRPFGELFF.